The 10 T cell receptor beta chains listed next were all sequenced from one sample in a study of blood T cell repertoires in COVID-19. The repertoire was sequenced with immunoSEQ multiplex PCR; TCRdb's copy has only in-frame clones and lacks some. The sample consists of 40,000 to 55,000 clones, roughly 91% of them appearing once. The sequencing input was peripheral blood. Receptors were obtained from a man aged 50 to 60 with active COVID-19.

The chain employs TRBV19 and TRBJ2-1; 12 nucleotides align to TRBD2. V trimming: 3 bases; J trimming: 0 bases; junction bases outside the gene matches: 3. CDR3 size: 17 residues. CDR1 LNHDA and CDR2 SQIVND come from the germline V gene (reference sequence). Here the CDR3 reads CASSIGLAGLSYNEQFF. CDR3 DNA sequence: TGTGCCAGTAGTATCGGACTAGCGGGGCTCTCCTACAATGAGCAGTTCTTC.

In its sample, this clone was seen a few times. This chain links TRBV11-2 with TRBJ2-3; 8 nucleotides align to TRBD1. The CDR3 length is 15 residues. The germline CDR1 and CDR2 sequences are SGHAT and FQNNGV. J lost 5 bases, V lost 7 bases, and 11 bases had no gene match. CDR3 sequence reads: CASTITGGPQDTQYF. DNA of the CDR3: TGTGCCAGCACCATAACAGGGGGGCCACAAGATACGCAGTATTTT.

For the CDR3, the DNA is TGTGCCAGCAGTGATAAACTAGCGGGGGGGCCGGATACGCAGTATTTT. This translates into CASSDKLAGGPDTQYF. The J gene is TRBJ2-3, the V gene TRBV6-1; 13 nucleotides agree with TRBD2. CDR1 is MNHNS and CDR2 is SASEGT in the germline V gene. The V segment lost 3 bases and the J segment 6 bases; nucleotides outside the gene matches: 6. This CDR3 contains 16 residues.

CDR3 nucleotides: TGTGCCAGCAGCCCACTAGCGGGGGGGCATACCGGGGAGCTGTTTTTT. Residues: CASSPLAGGHTGELFF. J is TRBJ2-2 and V is TRBV6-6, with 13 bases identical to TRBD2. The germline V gene has CDR1 MNHNY and CDR2 SVGAGI (reference sequence). CDR3 length: 16 residues. J lost 5 bases, V lost 6 bases, and 6 bases had no gene match.

The table lists this clone with a count of one. CDR3 loop: CASGQGESPLHF. The CDR3 DNA reads as TGTGCCAGCGGACAGGGGGAATCACCCCTCCACTTT. This chain links TRBV12-3 or TRBV12-4 with TRBJ1-6, with 10 bases aligning to TRBD1. The CDR3 sequence is 12 residues long. The trim removed 8 bases at V and 10 bases at J, leaving 2 bases unmatched.

The J gene is TRBJ2-1, the V gene TRBV6-5; the match to TRBD2 covers 15 bases. The CDR3 sequence is 13 residues long. Germline V gene sequence: CDR1 MNHEY, CDR2 SVGAGI. Trimming cost V 7 bases and J 9 bases; bases outside gene matches: 1. The CDR3 DNA reads TGTGCCAGCACGGGACTAGCGGGGGGTGAGCAGTTCTTC. Translation gives CASTGLAGGEQFF.

This chain links TRBV5-1 with TRBJ2-2, with D maybe TRBD1 (6 bases). This CDR3 comprises 13 residues. The germline V gene encodes CDR1 SGHRS and CDR2 YFSETQ. The ends were cut back, 4 bases at V and 6 bases at J, with 10 bases in the middle. The CDR3 DNA sequence: TGCGCCAGCAGCCCTGGGGGCTCCGGGGAGCTGTTTTTT. This gives the protein CASSPGGSGELFF.

The V gene is TRBV7-2, the J gene TRBJ1-2, with 11 bases matching TRBD1. With 0 bases clipped from V and 4 bases from J, the junction kept 7 bases outside the gene matches. This CDR3 has 17 residues. Germline V gene data show CDR1 as SGHTA and CDR2 as FQGNSA. CDR3 amino acids: CASSLARRTGGLYGYTF. Written as DNA, the CDR3 is TGTGCCAGCAGCTTAGCGCGGAGGACAGGGGGCCTCTATGGCTACACCTTC. The entire variable domain, with the rest obtained from reference TRBV7-2 and TRBJ1-2, is as follows: GAGVSQSPSNKVTEKGKDVELRCDPISGHTALYWYRQSLGQGLEFLIYFQGNSAPDKSGLPSDRFSAERTGGSVSTLTIQRTQQEDSAVYLCASSLARRTGGLYGYTFGSGTRLTVV.

The chain uses TRBV30 and TRBJ2-2; 9 nucleotides align to TRBD2. Germline V CDR1 and CDR2: GTSNPN, SVGIG (reference sequence). The length of the CDR3 is 13 residues. V lost 6 bases and J lost 7; bases outside the gene matches: 6. The CDR3: CACSGGSGGELFF. Written as DNA, the CDR3 is TGTGCCTGTAGCGGGGGAAGTGGCGGGGAGCTGTTTTTT.

V and J are TRBV15 and TRBJ2-2; a weak D match, TRBD2 (6 bases). The germline V gene encodes CDR1 LNHNV and CDR2 YYDKDF (reference sequence). The CDR3 runs 16 residues. The ends were cut back, 0 bases at V and 3 bases at J, with 11 bases in the middle. The CDR3 sequence: CATSRDRAGHTGELFF. CDR3 nucleotides: TGTGCCACCAGCAGAGATAGGGCGGGACACACCGGGGAGCTGTTTTTT.